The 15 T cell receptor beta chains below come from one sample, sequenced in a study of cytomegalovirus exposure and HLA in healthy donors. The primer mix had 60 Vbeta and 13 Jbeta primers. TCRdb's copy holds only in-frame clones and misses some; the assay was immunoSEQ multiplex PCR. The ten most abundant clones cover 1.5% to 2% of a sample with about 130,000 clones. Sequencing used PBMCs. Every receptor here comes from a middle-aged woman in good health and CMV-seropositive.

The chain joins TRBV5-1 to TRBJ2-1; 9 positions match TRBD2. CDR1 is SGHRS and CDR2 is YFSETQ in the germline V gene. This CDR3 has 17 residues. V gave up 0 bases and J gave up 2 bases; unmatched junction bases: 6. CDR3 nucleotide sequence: TGCGCCAGCAGCTTGGGCCCCAGCGGGGGGACCTACAATGAGCAGTTCTTC. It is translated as CASSLGPSGGTYNEQFF.

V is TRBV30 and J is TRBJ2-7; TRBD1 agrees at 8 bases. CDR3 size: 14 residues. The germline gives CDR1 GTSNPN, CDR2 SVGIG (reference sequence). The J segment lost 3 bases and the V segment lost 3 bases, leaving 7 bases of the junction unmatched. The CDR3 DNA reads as TGTGCCTGGAGAAGGACAGGGATCCTCTACGAGCAGTACTTC. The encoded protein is CAWRRTGILYEQYF.

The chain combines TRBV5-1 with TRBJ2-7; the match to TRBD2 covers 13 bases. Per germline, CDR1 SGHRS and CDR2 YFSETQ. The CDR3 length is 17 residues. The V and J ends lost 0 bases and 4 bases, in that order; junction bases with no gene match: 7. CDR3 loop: CASSLGGLAGDQYEQYF. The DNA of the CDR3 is TGCGCCAGCAGCTTGGGCGGACTAGCGGGAGATCAGTACGAGCAGTACTTC.

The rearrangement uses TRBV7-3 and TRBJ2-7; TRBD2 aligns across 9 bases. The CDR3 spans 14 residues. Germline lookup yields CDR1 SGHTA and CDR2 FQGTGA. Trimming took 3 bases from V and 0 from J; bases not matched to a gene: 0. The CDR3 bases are TGTGCCAGCAGCTTTAGCGGGAGCTCCTACGAGCAGTACTTC. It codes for CASSFSGSSYEQYF.

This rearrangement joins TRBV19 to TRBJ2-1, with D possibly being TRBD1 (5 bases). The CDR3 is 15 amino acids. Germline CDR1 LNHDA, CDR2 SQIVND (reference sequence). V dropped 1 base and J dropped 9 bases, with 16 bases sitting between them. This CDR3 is CASSIGDRPAGEQFF. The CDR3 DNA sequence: TGTGCCAGTAGTATAGGTGACAGACCGGCTGGTGAGCAGTTCTTC. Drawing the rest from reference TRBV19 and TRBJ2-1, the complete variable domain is DGGITQSPKYLFRKEGQNVTLSCEQNLNHDAMYWYRQDPGQGLRLIYYSQIVNDFQKGDIAEGYSVSREKKESFPLTVTSAQKNPTAFYLCASSIGDRPAGEQFFGPGTRLTVL.

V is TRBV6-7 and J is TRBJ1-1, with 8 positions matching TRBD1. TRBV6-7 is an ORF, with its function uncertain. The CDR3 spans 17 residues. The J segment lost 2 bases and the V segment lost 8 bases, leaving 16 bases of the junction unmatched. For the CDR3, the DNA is TGTGCCAGCCCTTACCCCGGACAGGGAGATGGAAACACTGAAGCTTTCTTT. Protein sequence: CASPYPGQGDGNTEAFF.

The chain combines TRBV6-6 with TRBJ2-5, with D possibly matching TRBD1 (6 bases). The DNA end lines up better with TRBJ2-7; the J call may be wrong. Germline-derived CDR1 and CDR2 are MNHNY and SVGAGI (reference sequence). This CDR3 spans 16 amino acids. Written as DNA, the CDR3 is TGTGCCAGCAGTTACTCGACTATGGACAGCTCCTACGAGCAGTACTTC. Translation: CASSYSTMDSSYEQYF.

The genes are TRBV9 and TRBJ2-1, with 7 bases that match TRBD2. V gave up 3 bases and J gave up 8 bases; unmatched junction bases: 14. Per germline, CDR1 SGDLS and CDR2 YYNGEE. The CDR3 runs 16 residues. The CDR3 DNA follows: TGTGCCAGCAGCGCCAGTAGGCCGGGCGCGGGAGATGAGCAGTTCTTC. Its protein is CASSASRPGAGDEQFF. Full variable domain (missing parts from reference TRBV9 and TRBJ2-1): DSGVTQTPKHLITATGQRVTLRCSPRSGDLSVYWYQQSLDQGLQFLIQYYNGEERAKGNILERFSAQQFPDLHSELNLSSLELGDSALYFCASSASRPGAGDEQFFGPGTRLTVL.

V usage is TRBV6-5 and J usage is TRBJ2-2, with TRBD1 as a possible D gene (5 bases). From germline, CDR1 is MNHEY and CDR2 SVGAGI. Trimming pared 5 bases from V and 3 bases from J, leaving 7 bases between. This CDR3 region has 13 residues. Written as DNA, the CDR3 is TGTGCCAGCAGTCCGACAGACACCGGGGAGCTGTTTTTT. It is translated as CASSPTDTGELFF.

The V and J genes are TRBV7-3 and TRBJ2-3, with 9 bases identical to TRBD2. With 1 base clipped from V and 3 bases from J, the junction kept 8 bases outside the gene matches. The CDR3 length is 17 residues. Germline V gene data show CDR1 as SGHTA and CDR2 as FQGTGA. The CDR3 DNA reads TGTGCCAGCAGCTTAAGGACATTAGCGGGAGTTACAGATACGCAGTATTTT. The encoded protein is CASSLRTLAGVTDTQYF.

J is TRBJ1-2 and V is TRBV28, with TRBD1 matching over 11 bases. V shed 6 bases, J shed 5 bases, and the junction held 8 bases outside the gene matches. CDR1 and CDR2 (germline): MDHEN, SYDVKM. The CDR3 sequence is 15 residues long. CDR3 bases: TGTGCCAGCAGACGGACAGGGGGCGCTGAGTATGGCTACACCTTC. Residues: CASRRTGGAEYGYTF.

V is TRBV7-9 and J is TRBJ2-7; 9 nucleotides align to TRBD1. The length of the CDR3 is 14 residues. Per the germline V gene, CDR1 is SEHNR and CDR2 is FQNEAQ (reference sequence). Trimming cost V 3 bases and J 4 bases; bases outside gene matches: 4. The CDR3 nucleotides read TGTGCCAGCAGCTTCACAGGGGGCGTTTACGAGCAGTACTTC. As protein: CASSFTGGVYEQYF.

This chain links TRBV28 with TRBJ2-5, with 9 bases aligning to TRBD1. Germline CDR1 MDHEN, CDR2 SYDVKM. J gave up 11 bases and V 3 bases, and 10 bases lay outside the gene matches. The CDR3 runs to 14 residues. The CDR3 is CASSLDRGPEEQYF. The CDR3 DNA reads TGTGCCAGCAGTTTGGACAGGGGCCCAGAAGAGCAGTACTTC. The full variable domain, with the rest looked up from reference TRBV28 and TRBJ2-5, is DVKVTQSSRYLVKRTGEKVFLECVQDMDHENMFWYRQDPGLGLRLIYFSYDVKMKEKGDIPEGYSVSREKKERFSLILESASTNQTSMYLCASSLDRGPEEQYFGPGTRLLVL.

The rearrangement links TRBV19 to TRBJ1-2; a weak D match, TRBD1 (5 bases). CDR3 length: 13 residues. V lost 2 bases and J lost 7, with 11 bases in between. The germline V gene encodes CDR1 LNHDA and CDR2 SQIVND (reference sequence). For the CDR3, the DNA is TGTGCCAGTAGTATAATGGCCAGGGCTGGCTACACCTTC. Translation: CASSIMARAGYTF.

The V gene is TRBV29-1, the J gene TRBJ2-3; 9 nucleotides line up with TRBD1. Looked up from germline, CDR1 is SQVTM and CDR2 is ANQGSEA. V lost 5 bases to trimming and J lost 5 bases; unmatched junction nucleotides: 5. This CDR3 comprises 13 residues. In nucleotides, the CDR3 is TGCAGCGTTCCGGGACAGGGTAGAGATACGCAGTATTTT. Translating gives CSVPGQGRDTQYF.